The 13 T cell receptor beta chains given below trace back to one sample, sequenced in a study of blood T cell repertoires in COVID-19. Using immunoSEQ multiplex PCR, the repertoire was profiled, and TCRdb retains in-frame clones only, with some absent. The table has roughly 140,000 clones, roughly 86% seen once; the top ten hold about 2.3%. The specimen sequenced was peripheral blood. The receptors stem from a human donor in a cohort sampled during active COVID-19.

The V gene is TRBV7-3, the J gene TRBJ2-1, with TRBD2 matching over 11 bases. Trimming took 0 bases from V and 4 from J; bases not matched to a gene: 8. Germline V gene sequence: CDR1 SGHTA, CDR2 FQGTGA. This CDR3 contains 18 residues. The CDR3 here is CASSLTDSGGVLYNEQFF. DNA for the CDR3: TGTGCCAGCAGCTTAACTGATAGCGGGGGGGTTCTGTACAATGAGCAGTTCTTC.

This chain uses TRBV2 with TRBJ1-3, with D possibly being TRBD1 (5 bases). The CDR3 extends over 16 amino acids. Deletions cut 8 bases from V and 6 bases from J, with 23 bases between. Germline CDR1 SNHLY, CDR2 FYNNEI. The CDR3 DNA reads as TGTGCCAGCCGCGCATACGGGGGAGGTCTCGAAAACACCATATATTTT. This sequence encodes CASRAYGGGLENTIYF. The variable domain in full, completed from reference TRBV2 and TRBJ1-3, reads EPEVTQTPSHQVTQMGQEVILRCVPISNHLYFYWYRQILGQKVEFLVSFYNNEISEKSEIFDDQFSVERPDGSNFTLKIRSTKLEDSAMYFCASRAYGGGLENTIYFGEGSWLTVV.

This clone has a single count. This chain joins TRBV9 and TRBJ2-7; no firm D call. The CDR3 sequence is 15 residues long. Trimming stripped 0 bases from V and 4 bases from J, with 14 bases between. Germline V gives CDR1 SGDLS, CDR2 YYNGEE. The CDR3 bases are TGTGCCAGCAGCGTAGGAGAGCAAATACTATACGAGCAGTACTTC. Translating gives CASSVGEQILYEQYF.

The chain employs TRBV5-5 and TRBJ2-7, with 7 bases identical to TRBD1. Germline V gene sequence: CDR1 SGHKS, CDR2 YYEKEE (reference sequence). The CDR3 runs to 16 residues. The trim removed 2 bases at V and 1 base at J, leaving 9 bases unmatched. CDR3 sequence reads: CASSLTWDRASYEQYF. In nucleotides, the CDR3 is TGTGCCAGCAGCTTAACATGGGACAGAGCTTCCTACGAGCAGTACTTC.

CDR3 in amino acids: CASERDQNYEQYF. The CDR3 DNA sequence: TGTGCCAGCGAGCGGGACCAGAACTACGAGCAGTACTTC. The chain is built from TRBV6-6 and TRBJ2-7; TRBD2 matches 7 bases. CDR3 length: 13 residues. Germline V gene lookup returns CDR1 MNHNY and CDR2 SVGAGI (reference sequence). J was trimmed by 3 bases and V by 8 bases; bases with no gene match: 7.

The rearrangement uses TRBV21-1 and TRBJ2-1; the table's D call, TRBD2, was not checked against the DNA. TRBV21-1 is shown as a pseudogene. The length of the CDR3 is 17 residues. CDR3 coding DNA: TGTGCCACGACTAGTAGGACTAGCGGGGGGGGCTCTGGGGAGCAGTTCTTC. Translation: CATTSRTSGGGSGEQFF.

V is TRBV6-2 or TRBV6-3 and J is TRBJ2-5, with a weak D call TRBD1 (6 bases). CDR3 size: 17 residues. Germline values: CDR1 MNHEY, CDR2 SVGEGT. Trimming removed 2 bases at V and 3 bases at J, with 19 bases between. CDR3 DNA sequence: TGTGCCAGCAGTTACACCCTCGAGGGACACACTAAAGAGACCCAGTACTTC. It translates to CASSYTLEGHTKETQYF.

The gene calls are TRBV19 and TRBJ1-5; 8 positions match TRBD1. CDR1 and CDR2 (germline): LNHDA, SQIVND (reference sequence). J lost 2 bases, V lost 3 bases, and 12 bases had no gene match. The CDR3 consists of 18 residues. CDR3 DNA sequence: TGTGCCAGTAGTATTTCGCCCTGGGCAGGGGGCGGCAATCAGCCCCAGCATTTT. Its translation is CASSISPWAGGGNQPQHF.

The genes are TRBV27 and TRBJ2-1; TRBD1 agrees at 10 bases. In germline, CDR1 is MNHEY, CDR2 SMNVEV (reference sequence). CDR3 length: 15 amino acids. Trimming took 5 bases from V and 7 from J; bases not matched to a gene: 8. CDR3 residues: CASSVRQGARNEQFF. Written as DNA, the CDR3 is TGTGCCAGCAGTGTACGACAGGGGGCGAGGAATGAGCAGTTCTTC.

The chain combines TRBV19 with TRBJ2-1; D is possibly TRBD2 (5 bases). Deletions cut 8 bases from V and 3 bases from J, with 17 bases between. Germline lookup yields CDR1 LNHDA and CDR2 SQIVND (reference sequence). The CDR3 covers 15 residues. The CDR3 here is CASSEIRRGYNEQFF. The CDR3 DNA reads TGTGCCAGTTCAGAAATCCGTCGGGGCTACAATGAGCAGTTCTTC.

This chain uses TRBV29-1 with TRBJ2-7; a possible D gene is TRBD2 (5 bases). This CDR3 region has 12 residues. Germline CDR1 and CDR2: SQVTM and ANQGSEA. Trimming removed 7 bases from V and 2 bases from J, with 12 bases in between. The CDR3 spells CSAVGVTYEQYF. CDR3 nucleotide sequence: TGCAGCGCCGTGGGAGTCACCTACGAGCAGTACTTC.

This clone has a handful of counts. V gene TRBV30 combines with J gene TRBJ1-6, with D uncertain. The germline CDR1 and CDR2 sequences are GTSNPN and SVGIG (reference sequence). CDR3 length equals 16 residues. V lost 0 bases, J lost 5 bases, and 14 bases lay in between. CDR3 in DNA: TGTGCCTGGAGTGTACGTCCCGGGTTTGATAATTCACCCCTCCACTTT. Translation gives CAWSVRPGFDNSPLHF.

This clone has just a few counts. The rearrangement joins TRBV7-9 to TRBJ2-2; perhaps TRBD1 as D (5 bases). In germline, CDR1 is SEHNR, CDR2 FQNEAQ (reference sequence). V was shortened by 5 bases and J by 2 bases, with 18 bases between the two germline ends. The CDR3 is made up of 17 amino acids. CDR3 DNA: TGTGCCAGCAGCCTCCCCAGGGTGCCGACCAACACCGGGGAGCTGTTTTTT. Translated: CASSLPRVPTNTGELFF.